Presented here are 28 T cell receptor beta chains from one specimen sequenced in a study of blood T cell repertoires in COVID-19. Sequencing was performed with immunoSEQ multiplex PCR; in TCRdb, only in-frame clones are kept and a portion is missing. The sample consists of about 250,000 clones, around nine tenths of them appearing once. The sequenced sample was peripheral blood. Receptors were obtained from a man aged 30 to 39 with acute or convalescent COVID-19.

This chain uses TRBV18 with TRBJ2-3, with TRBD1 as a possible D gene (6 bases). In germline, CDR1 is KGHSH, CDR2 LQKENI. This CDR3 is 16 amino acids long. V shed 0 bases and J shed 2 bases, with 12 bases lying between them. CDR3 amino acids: CASSPPSLGHTDTQYF. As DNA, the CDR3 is TGTGCCAGCTCACCACCTTCCCTGGGACACACAGATACGCAGTATTTT.

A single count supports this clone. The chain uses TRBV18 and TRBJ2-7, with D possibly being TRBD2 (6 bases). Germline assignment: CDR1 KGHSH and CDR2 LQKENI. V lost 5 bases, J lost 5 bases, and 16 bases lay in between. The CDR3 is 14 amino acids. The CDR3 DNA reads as TGTGCCAGCTCAAGGTTTGCGACGGGAGACGAGCAGTACTTC. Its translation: CASSRFATGDEQYF.

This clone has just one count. This chain's CDR3 is CASSQDRIAREQFF. The CDR3 coding sequence is TGCGCCAGCAGCCAAGATAGGATAGCAAGGGAGCAGTTCTTC. The chain has TRBV4-1 and TRBJ2-1; D ambiguous. CDR1 and CDR2 (germline): MGHRA, YSYEKL. Trimming shortened V by 0 bases and J by 10 bases, and 13 bases separated the two germline ends. The CDR3 loop spans 14 amino acids.

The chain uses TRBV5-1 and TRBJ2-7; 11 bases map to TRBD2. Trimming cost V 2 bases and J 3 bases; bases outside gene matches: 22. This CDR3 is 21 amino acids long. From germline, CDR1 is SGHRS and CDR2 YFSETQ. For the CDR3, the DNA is TGCGCCAGCAGCTTAAGAGAGCTAGCGGGAGGTAAGACGGCATTGATCTACGAGCAGTACTTC. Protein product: CASSLRELAGGKTALIYEQYF.

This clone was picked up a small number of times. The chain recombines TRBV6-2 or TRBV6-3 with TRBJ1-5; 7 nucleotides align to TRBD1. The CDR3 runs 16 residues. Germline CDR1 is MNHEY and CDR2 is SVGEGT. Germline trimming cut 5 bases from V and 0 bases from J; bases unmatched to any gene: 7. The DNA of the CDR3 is TGTGCCAGCAGTCCACAGGGGAGGCATAGCAATCAGCCCCAGCATTTT. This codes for CASSPQGRHSNQPQHF.

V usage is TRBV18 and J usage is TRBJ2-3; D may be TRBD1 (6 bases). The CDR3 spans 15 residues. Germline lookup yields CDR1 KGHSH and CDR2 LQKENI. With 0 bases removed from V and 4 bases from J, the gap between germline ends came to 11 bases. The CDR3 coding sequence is TGTGCCAGCTCACCACCGTCAGGGGCCCCAGATACGCAGTATTTT. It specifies CASSPPSGAPDTQYF.

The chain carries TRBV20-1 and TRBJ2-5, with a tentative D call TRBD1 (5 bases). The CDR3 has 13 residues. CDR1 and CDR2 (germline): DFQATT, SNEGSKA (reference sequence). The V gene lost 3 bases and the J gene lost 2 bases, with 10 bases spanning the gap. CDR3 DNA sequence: TGCAGTGCTAGTGGGGCCATACAAGAGACCCAGTACTTC. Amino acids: CSASGAIQETQYF.

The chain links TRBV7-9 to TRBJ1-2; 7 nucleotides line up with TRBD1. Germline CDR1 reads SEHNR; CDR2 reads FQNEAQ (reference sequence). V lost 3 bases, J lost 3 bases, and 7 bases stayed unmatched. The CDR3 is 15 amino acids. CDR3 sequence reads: CASSFYRGTDYGYTF. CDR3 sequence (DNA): TGTGCCAGCAGCTTTTACCGGGGGACAGACTATGGCTACACCTTC. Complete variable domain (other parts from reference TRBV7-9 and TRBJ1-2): DTGVSQNPRHKITKRGQNVTFRCDPISEHNRLYWYRQTLGQGPEFLTYFQNEAQLEKSRLLSDRFSAERPKGSFSTLEIQRTEQGDSAMYLCASSFYRGTDYGYTFGSGTRLTVV.

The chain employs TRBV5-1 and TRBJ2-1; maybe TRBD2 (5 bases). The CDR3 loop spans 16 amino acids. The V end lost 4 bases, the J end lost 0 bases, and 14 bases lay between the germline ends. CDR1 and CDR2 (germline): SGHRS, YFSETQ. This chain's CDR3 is CASSPHGKSSYNEQFF. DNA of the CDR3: TGCGCCAGCAGCCCACACGGGAAGAGCTCCTACAATGAGCAGTTCTTC. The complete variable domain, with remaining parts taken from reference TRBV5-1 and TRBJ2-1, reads KAGVTQTPRYLIKTRGQQVTLSCSPISGHRSVSWYQQTPGQGLQFLFEYFSETQRNKGNFPGRFSGRQFSNSRSEMNVSTLELGDSALYLCASSPHGKSSYNEQFFGPGTRLTVL.

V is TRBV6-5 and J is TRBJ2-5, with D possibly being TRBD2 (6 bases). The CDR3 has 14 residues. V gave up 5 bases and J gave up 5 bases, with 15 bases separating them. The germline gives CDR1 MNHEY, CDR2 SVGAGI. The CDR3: CASSRTILSETQYF. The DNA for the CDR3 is TGTGCCAGCAGTAGGACTATCCTTAGTGAGACCCAGTACTTC.

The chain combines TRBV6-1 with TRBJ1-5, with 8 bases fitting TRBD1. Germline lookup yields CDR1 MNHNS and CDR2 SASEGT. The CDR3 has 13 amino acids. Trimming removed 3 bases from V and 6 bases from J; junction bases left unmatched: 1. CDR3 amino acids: CASSEDRAQPQHF. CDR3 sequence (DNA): TGTGCCAGCAGTGAGGACAGGGCTCAGCCCCAGCATTTT.

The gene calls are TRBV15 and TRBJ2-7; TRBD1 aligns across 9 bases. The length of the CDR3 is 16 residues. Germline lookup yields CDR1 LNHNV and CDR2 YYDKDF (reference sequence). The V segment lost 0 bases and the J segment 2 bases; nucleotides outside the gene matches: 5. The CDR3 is CATSRDVGTGTYEQYF. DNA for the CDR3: TGTGCCACCAGCAGAGATGTGGGGACAGGGACCTACGAGCAGTACTTC.

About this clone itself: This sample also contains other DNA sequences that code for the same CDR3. The CDR3 here is CASSPTSGSGNTIYF. The DNA for the CDR3 is TGTGCCAGCTCACCGACGTCAGGCTCTGGAAACACCATATATTTT. The genes are TRBV18 and TRBJ1-3; D is unclear. The CDR3 totals 15 residues. CDR1 and CDR2 from the germline V gene are KGHSH and LQKENI. Between the trimmed V and J ends, which lost 3 bases and 0 bases, there was a span of 9 bases.

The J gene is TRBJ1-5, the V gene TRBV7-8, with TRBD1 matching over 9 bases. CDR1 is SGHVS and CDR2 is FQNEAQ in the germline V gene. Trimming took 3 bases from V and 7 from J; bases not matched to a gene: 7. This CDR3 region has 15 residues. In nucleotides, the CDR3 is TGTGCCAGCAGCTTGGGACAGGGAGTAGGACAGCCCCAGCATTTT. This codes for CASSLGQGVGQPQHF.

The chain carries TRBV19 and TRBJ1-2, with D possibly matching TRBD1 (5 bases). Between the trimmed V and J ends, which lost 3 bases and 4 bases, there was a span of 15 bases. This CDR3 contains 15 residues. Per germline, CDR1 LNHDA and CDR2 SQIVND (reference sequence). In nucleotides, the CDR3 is TGTGCCAGTAGTATTTCAGGGTCCCCTCGCTATGGCTACACCTTC. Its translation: CASSISGSPRYGYTF.

Here the CDR3 reads CAWSVTRSLGNTIYF. Here the CDR3 DNA reads TGTGCCTGGAGTGTAACCAGGTCCCTGGGAAACACCATATATTTT. This chain joins TRBV30 and TRBJ1-3; D gene unclear. The length of the CDR3 is 15 residues. Looked up from germline, CDR1 is GTSNPN and CDR2 is SVGIG (reference sequence). The V end was cut by 0 bases, the J end by 4 bases, with 13 bases between.

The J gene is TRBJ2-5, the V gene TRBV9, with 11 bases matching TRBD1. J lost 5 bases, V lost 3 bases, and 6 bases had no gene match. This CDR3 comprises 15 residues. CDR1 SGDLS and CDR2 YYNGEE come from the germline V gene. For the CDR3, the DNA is TGTGCCAGCAGCGACAGGGACAGGGGGTATGAGACCCAGTACTTC. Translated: CASSDRDRGYETQYF. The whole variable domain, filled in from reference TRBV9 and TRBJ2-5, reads DSGVTQTPKHLITATGQRVTLRCSPRSGDLSVYWYQQSLDQGLQFLIQYYNGEERAKGNILERFSAQQFPDLHSELNLSSLELGDSALYFCASSDRDRGYETQYFGPGTRLLVL.

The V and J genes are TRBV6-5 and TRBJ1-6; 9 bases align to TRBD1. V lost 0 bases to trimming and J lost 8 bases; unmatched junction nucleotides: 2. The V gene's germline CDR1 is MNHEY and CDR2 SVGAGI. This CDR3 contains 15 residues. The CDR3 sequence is CASSYSGQGDSPLHF. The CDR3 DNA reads TGTGCCAGCAGTTACTCGGGACAGGGTGATTCACCCCTCCACTTT.

The CDR3 loop reads CASSEYRDISETQYF. Here the CDR3 DNA reads TGCGCCAGCAGTGAGTACAGGGATATTTCGGAGACCCAGTACTTC. The chain has TRBV10-1 and TRBJ2-5; a weak D match, TRBD1 (6 bases). V dropped 1 base and J dropped 5 bases, with 14 bases sitting between them. CDR1 is WNHNN, CDR2 SYGVQD, per germline (reference sequence). The CDR3 runs to 15 residues.

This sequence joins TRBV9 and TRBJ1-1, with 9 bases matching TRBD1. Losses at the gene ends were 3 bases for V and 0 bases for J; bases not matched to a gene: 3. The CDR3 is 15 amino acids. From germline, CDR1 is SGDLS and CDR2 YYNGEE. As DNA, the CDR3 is TGTGCCAGCAGCGCGGGACAGGGCATGAACACTGAAGCTTTCTTT. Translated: CASSAGQGMNTEAFF.

The CDR3 sequence is CASSQGSKGATNEKLFF. As DNA, the CDR3 is TGCGCCAGCAGCCAAGGATCTAAGGGAGCAACTAATGAAAAACTGTTTTTT. The rearrangement links TRBV4-1 to TRBJ1-4; D remains ambiguous. V was trimmed by 1 base and J by 0 bases, leaving 12 bases between them. The V gene's germline CDR1 is MGHRA and CDR2 YSYEKL. The CDR3 length is 17 residues.

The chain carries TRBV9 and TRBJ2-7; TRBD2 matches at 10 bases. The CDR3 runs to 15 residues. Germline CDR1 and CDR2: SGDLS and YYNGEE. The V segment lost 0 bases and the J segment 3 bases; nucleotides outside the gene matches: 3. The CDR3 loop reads CASSVAGTSVYEQYF. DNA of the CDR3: TGTGCCAGCAGCGTAGCCGGGACTAGCGTCTACGAGCAGTACTTC. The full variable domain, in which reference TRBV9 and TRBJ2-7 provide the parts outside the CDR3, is DSGVTQTPKHLITATGQRVTLRCSPRSGDLSVYWYQQSLDQGLQFLIQYYNGEERAKGNILERFSAQQFPDLHSELNLSSLELGDSALYFCASSVAGTSVYEQYFGPGTRLTVT.

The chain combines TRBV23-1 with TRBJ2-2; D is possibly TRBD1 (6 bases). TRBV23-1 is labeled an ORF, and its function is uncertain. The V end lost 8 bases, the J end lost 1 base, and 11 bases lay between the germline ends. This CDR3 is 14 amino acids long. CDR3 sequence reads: CASVLGGNTGELFF. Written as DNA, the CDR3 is TGCGCCAGCGTCCTAGGGGGGAACACCGGGGAGCTGTTTTTT.

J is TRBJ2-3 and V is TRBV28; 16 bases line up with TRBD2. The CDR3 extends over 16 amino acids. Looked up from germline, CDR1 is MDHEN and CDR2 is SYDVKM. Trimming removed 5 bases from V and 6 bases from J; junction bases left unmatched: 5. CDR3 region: CASSGWGLAGGDTQYF. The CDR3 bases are TGTGCCAGCAGTGGATGGGGACTAGCGGGAGGGGATACGCAGTATTTT.

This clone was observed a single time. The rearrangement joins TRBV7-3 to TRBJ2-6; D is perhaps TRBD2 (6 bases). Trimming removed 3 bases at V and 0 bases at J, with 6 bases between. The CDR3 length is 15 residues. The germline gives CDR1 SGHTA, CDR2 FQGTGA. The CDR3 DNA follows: TGTGCCAGCAGCTTCGGGGGCTCTGGGGCCAACGTCCTGACTTTC. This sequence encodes CASSFGGSGANVLTF.

CDR3 loop: CASSLQGGPYEQYF. The DNA for the CDR3 is TGTGCCAGCTCACTACAGGGTGGGCCCTACGAGCAGTACTTC. The V call is TRBV28, the J call TRBJ2-7, with D maybe TRBD1 (6 bases). This CDR3 is 14 amino acids long. V was shortened by 8 bases and J by 2 bases, with 16 bases between the two germline ends. Germline values: CDR1 MDHEN, CDR2 SYDVKM.

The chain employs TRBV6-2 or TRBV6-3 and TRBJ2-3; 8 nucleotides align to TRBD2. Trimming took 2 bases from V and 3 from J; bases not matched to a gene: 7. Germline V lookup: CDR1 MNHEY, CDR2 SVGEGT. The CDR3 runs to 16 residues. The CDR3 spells CASSYPIAGLTDTQYF. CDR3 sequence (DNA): TGTGCCAGCAGTTACCCGATAGCGGGATTGACAGATACGCAGTATTTT.

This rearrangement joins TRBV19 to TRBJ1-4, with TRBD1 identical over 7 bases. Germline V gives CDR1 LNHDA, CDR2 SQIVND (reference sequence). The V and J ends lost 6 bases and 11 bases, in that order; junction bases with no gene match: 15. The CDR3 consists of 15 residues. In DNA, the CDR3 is TGTGCCAGTAGCCACTCAGGGGGTTTATTGGCGAAACTGTTTTTT. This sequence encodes CASSHSGGLLAKLFF. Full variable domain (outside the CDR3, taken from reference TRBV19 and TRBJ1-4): DGGITQSPKYLFRKEGQNVTLSCEQNLNHDAMYWYRQDPGQGLRLIYYSQIVNDFQKGDIAEGYSVSREKKESFPLTVTSAQKNPTAFYLCASSHSGGLLAKLFFGSGTQLSVL.